This TCR beta chain stems from a study of T cell responses to AZD1222 COVID-19 vaccine. Study-wide findings and caveats: Clonal diversity was possibly underestimated, and the donors were mostly white British, with more females.

V was shortened by 4 bases and J by 4 bases, with 11 bases between the two germline ends. The CDR3 totals 13 residues. About this clone: Its antigen is still unknown.

Repertoires were generated with immunoSEQ multiplex PCR, while TCRdb's copy carries only in-frame clones and drops some. The profile shows approximately 160,000 clones, approximately 90% of them singletons. The receptor was isolated from an adult in good health. The V gene is TRBV12-3 or TRBV12-4, the J gene TRBJ2-7; D might be TRBD1 (5 bases). Sample: peripheral blood, taken on day 0 of AZD1222 vaccination. The CDR3 loop is CASSSWQGYEQYF. The CDR3 nucleotides are TGTGCCAGCAGTTCCTGGCAGGGATACGAGCAGTACTTC.